This T cell receptor (beta chain) was observed in a study of blood T cells in healthy people across ages. CDR3 length equals 16 residues. Germline lookup yields CDR1 LGHNA and CDR2 YNFKEQ. The ends lost 0 bases at V and 8 bases at J; junction bases unmatched: 9. With a J-beta primer mix and a sample-barcoded 5' primer, a second PCR ran roughly 6 to 11 cycles. One entry per CDR3 protein, called by TCRdb with MiXCR from the 5' RACE reads. The sample lists some 320,000 distinct CDR3 sequences; around 29% were seen once. This rearrangement joins TRBV4-2 to TRBJ1-4; 7 nucleotides align to TRBD1. Material: blood. This TCR was recovered from a woman aged 65 to 85 in good health. CDR3 DNA: TGTGCCAGCAGCCAAGAAAGGGCCCCCAGGGGGGAAAAACTGTTTTTT. As protein: CASSQERAPRGEKLFF.